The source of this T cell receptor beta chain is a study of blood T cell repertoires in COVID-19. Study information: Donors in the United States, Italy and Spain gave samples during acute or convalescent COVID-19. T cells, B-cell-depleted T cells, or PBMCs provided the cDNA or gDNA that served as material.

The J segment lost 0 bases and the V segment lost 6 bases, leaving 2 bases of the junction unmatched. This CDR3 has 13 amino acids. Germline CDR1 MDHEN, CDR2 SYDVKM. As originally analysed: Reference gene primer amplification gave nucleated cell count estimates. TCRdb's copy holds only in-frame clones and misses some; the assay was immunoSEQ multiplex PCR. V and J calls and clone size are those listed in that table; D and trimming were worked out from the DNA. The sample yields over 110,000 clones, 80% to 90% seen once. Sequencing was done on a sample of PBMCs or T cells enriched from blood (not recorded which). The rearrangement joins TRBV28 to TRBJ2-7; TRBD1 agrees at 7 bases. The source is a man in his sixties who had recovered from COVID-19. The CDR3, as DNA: TGTGCCAGCAGACAGGGGAGCTCCTACGAGCAGTACTTC. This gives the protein CASRQGSSYEQYF.